A single sample is the source of the 32 T cell receptor beta chains below, sequenced in a study of identical twins. TCRdb re-derived calls from the 5' RACE reads in MiXCR, one entry per CDR3 protein. The table records about 530,000 distinct CDR3 sequences, about a fifth of them present only once. The data also belong to a second study, concerning yellow fever vaccine responses in identical twins.

Sequenced sample: CD4+ T cells sorted from blood. These receptors originate from a woman aged 18 to 35 in good health.

The genes are TRBV9 and TRBJ2-2; a possible D gene is TRBD1 (5 bases). The V and J ends lost 2 bases and 0 bases respectively, with 8 bases between them. Germline lookup yields CDR1 SGDLS and CDR2 YYNGEE. There are 15 residues in the CDR3. Here the CDR3 reads CASSVSRANTGELFF. DNA for the CDR3: TGTGCCAGCAGCGTCAGCAGGGCGAACACCGGGGAGCTGTTTTTT.

This rearrangement joins TRBV12-3 or TRBV12-4 to TRBJ2-7, with 8 nucleotides matching TRBD1. The CDR3 is made up of 14 amino acids. V was pared by 5 bases and J by 6 bases, with 9 bases of the junction left unmatched. The CDR3 DNA sequence: TGTGCCAGCAGTAAAACAGGGGGATCTGGCGAGCAGTACGTC. This gives the protein CASSKTGGSGEQYV.

The chain recombines TRBV25-1 with TRBJ2-1; tentatively, D is TRBD2 (5 bases). The CDR3 has 16 amino acids. Germline V gene data show CDR1 as MGHDK and CDR2 as SYGVNS. V was clipped by 2 bases and J by 5 bases, with 16 bases between them. Written as DNA, the CDR3 is TGTGCCAGCAGTGAAGGGCTCTGGACTCCCGACAATGAGCAGTTCTTC. This sequence encodes CASSEGLWTPDNEQFF.

This clonotype has a handful of counts. This chain links TRBV3-1 with TRBJ2-1, with 10 nucleotides matching TRBD2. Germline CDR1 and CDR2: LGHDT and YNNKEL (reference sequence). CDR3 length equals 15 residues. The ends lost 6 bases at V and 9 bases at J; junction bases unmatched: 11. CDR3 DNA: TGTGCCAGCAGTCCTGCACTAGCGGGGTATACTGAGCAGTTCTTC. Protein sequence: CASSPALAGYTEQFF.

The V call is TRBV10-3, the J call TRBJ2-5; 8 positions match TRBD2. J gave up 4 bases and V 10 bases, and 5 bases lay outside the gene matches. Germline V gene data show CDR1 as ENHRY and CDR2 as SYGVKD. The CDR3 length is 12 residues. The CDR3 DNA reads TGTGCCACGCAAGCGGGGGCAGAGACCCAGTACTTC. Translated, it gives CATQAGAETQYF.

This rearrangement joins TRBV7-3 to TRBJ2-3; D remains unclear. This CDR3 has 14 residues. Trimming took off 0 bases at V and 3 bases at J, with 7 bases between the two ends. In germline, CDR1 is SGHTA, CDR2 FQGTGA. The CDR3 protein is CASSLTGITDTQYF. CDR3 coding DNA: TGTGCCAGCAGCTTAACGGGGATAACAGATACGCAGTATTTT.

The chain has TRBV4-1 and TRBJ2-3; unclear D gene. Germline V gene lookup returns CDR1 MGHRA and CDR2 YSYEKL. CDR3 length: 15 residues. The ends were cut back, 0 bases at V and 1 base at J, with 8 bases in the middle. CDR3 protein: CASSQDPSGTDTQYF. The DNA of the CDR3 is TGCGCCAGCAGCCAAGATCCCAGTGGCACAGATACGCAGTATTTT.

This clonotype was observed a handful of times. The CDR3 sequence: CASSKGRTPTYEQYV. CDR3 nucleotide sequence: TGTGCCAGCAGCAAGGGACGGACCCCCACCTACGAGCAGTACGTC. This chain uses TRBV3-1 with TRBJ2-7; D possibly matches TRBD1 or TRBD2 (5 bases each). V was cut by 5 bases and J by 2 bases, with 16 bases left in between. The CDR3 is 15 amino acids. Per the germline V gene, CDR1 is LGHDT and CDR2 is YNNKEL (reference sequence).

The rearrangement joins TRBV9 to TRBJ2-3; D is unresolved. The CDR3 is 14 amino acids. Germline V gene data show CDR1 as SGDLS and CDR2 as YYNGEE. The V and J ends lost 0 bases and 4 bases respectively, with 9 bases between them. The CDR3 region is CASSVGFGPDTQYF. DNA of the CDR3: TGTGCCAGCAGCGTAGGATTTGGCCCAGATACGCAGTATTTT.

This chain uses TRBV7-8 with TRBJ2-4, with a tentative D call TRBD2 (6 bases). Germline-derived CDR1 and CDR2 are SGHVS and FQNEAQ. The ends were cut back, 0 bases at V and 12 bases at J, with 15 bases in the middle. The CDR3 runs 14 residues. The CDR3 loop reads CASSLAQERVGQYF. In DNA, the CDR3 is TGTGCCAGCAGCTTAGCCCAGGAGCGGGTTGGTCAGTACTTC. Full variable domain (outside the CDR3, taken from reference TRBV7-8 and TRBJ2-4): GAGVSQSPRYKVAKRGQDVALRCDPISGHVSLFWYQQALGQGPEFLTYFQNEAQLDKSGLPSDRFFAERPEGSVSTLKIQRTQQEDSAVYLCASSLAQERVGQYFGAGTRLSVL.

This sequence joins TRBV6-5 and TRBJ2-2; 7 positions agree with TRBD1. J gave up 4 bases and V 0 bases, and 8 bases lay outside the gene matches. Germline V gives CDR1 MNHEY, CDR2 SVGAGI. The CDR3 extends over 17 amino acids. CDR3 bases: TGTGCCAGCAGTTACTCCTCCGGGACAGCTTTCACCGGGGAGCTGTTTTTT. It translates to CASSYSSGTAFTGELFF.

This clonotype came up many times. The chain carries TRBV10-3 and TRBJ2-2, with D hard to call. The CDR3 has 14 amino acids. V lost 5 bases to trimming and J lost 1 base, with 8 bases between them. Per germline, CDR1 ENHRY and CDR2 SYGVKD. In DNA, the CDR3 is TGTGCCATCAGTACTACTCTGAACACCGGGGAGCTGTTTTTT. Protein product: CAISTTLNTGELFF.

The genes are TRBV7-9 and TRBJ2-1, with 14 bases that match TRBD2. The CDR3 is 15 amino acids. Germline V gene lookup returns CDR1 SEHNR and CDR2 FQNEAQ (reference sequence). Losses at the gene ends were 5 bases for V and 5 bases for J; bases not matched to a gene: 2. CDR3 in DNA: TGTGCCAGCAGCACGGGACTAGCGGGAGACAATGAGCAGTTCTTC. This codes for CASSTGLAGDNEQFF.

The chain couples TRBV27 to TRBJ2-5; the D call may be TRBD1 or TRBD2 (6 bases each). CDR1 is MNHEY and CDR2 is SMNVEV in the germline V gene (reference sequence). There are 14 residues in the CDR3. V lost 5 bases to trimming and J lost 4 bases, with 14 bases between them. CDR3: CASSLPGAPETQYF. The CDR3 region has the DNA TGTGCCAGCAGTCTCCCGGGGGCCCCAGAGACCCAGTACTTC.

This clonotype appeared a few times. The rearrangement uses TRBV12-3 or TRBV12-4 and TRBJ1-2; D is perhaps TRBD1 (5 bases). The V end lost 5 bases, the J end lost 6 bases, and 13 bases lay between the germline ends. This CDR3 has 13 amino acids. The CDR3 DNA reads as TGTGCCAGCAGTGCGAACAGGCTCGATGGCTACACCTTC. Its protein is CASSANRLDGYTF.

CDR3 in amino acids: CASSPGTSMVETQYF. CDR3 nucleotides: TGCGCCAGCAGCCCTGGGACAAGTATGGTGGAGACCCAGTACTTC. The chain combines TRBV5-1 with TRBJ2-5, with D perhaps matching TRBD1 (6 bases). This CDR3 region has 15 residues. Trimming took 4 bases from V and 5 from J, leaving 18 bases between them. CDR1 and CDR2 (germline): SGHRS, YFSETQ.

This clonotype has only a few counts. The V gene is TRBV3-1, the J gene TRBJ2-1, with TRBD2 identical over 10 bases. CDR3 size: 19 residues. From germline, CDR1 is LGHDT and CDR2 YNNKEL (reference sequence). The junction had 8 bases not matched to a gene; V was cut back by 0 bases and J by 0 bases. The CDR3 DNA follows: TGTGCCAGCAGCCAAGACCCCCAACTAGCGGGAAGCTCCTACAATGAGCAGTTCTTC. It codes for CASSQDPQLAGSSYNEQFF.

The chain couples TRBV7-2 to TRBJ1-2; a possible D gene is TRBD1 (5 bases). This CDR3 comprises 15 residues. Germline V gene lookup returns CDR1 SGHTA and CDR2 FQGNSA. Trimming stripped 3 bases from V and 2 bases from J, with 13 bases between. CDR3 nucleotides: TGTGCCAGCAGCTTCTTCCAGGCAGGGAACTATGGCTACACCTTC. Amino acid sequence: CASSFFQAGNYGYTF.

The chain uses TRBV20-1 and TRBJ2-7, with 11 bases that match TRBD2. This CDR3 contains 15 residues. Germline loops: CDR1 DFQATT, CDR2 SNEGSKA (reference sequence). The trim removed 0 bases at V and 3 bases at J, leaving 4 bases unmatched. In DNA form, the CDR3 reads TGCAGTGCTAGAGATCTGACTAGCGGGGTCTACGAGCAGTACTTC. Residues: CSARDLTSGVYEQYF.

In this sample, this clonotype turned up once. V is TRBV6-5 and J is TRBJ2-7; 10 bases map to TRBD1. V lost 0 bases, J lost 4 bases, and 9 bases stayed unmatched. Germline assignment: CDR1 MNHEY and CDR2 SVGAGI. The CDR3 totals 17 residues. In DNA, the CDR3 is TGTGCCAGCAGTTACTCTTCGGGGACAGGGGCGATTTACGAGCAGTACTTC. It specifies CASSYSSGTGAIYEQYF.

This clonotype occurred many times. J is TRBJ2-7 and V is TRBV7-3; D gene uncertain. Germline assignment: CDR1 SGHTA and CDR2 FQGTGA. V gave up 2 bases and J gave up 3 bases, with 8 bases separating them. The CDR3 is 13 residues long. The CDR3 DNA is TGTGCCAGCAGCTTAGGGGTAGGCTACGAGCAGTACTTC. Translated, it gives CASSLGVGYEQYF.

This chain uses TRBV12-3 or TRBV12-4 with TRBJ2-7, with 9 bases fitting TRBD1. V lost 4 bases, J lost 5 bases, and 6 bases stayed unmatched. The CDR3 has 14 amino acids. As DNA, the CDR3 is TGTGCCAGCAGTTCCGGGACAGGGTTCCACGAGCAGTACTTC. This encodes CASSSGTGFHEQYF.

V gene TRBV10-3 combines with J gene TRBJ2-4; a weak D match, TRBD1 (5 bases). The length of the CDR3 is 13 residues. CDR1 ENHRY and CDR2 SYGVKD come from the germline V gene. The V end was cut by 0 bases, the J end by 7 bases, with 7 bases between. CDR3 residues: CAISESGVNIQYF. Here the CDR3 DNA reads TGTGCCATCAGTGAGTCAGGGGTGAACATTCAGTACTTC.

In its sample, this clonotype was seen once. CDR3 in DNA: TGTGCTAGTGGCCCCTGGGAGGAGGAGACCCAGTACTTC. This gives the protein CASGPWEEETQYF. The gene calls are TRBV12-5 and TRBJ2-5; the D gene is possibly TRBD2 (6 bases). The CDR3 totals 13 residues. The germline V gene has CDR1 LGHNT and CDR2 FRNRAP. V lost 6 bases and J 5 bases, leaving 13 bases between the germline ends.

This clonotype was counted ten times or more. The chain employs TRBV12-3 or TRBV12-4 and TRBJ1-3; D ambiguous. Trimming removed 7 bases at V and 0 bases at J, with 4 bases between. This CDR3 contains 12 residues. CDR3 coding DNA: TGTGCCAGCACCCTCTCTGGAAACACCATATATTTT. This gives the protein CASTLSGNTIYF.

This clonotype was observed a few times. V usage is TRBV28 and J usage is TRBJ2-1; tentative D call: TRBD1 (6 bases). Germline V gene data show CDR1 as MDHEN and CDR2 as SYDVKM. This CDR3 region has 15 residues. V lost 3 bases and J 9 bases, leaving 18 bases between the germline ends. Written as DNA, the CDR3 is TGTGCCAGCAGTTTCAGTGGGGGCCAAAGGGGTGAGCAGTTCTTC. Translating gives CASSFSGGQRGEQFF.

V gene TRBV7-9 combines with J gene TRBJ2-7; 11 nucleotides agree with TRBD2. CDR1 and CDR2 (germline): SEHNR, FQNEAQ (reference sequence). This CDR3 region has 15 residues. Trimming cost V 5 bases and J 2 bases; bases outside gene matches: 5. The CDR3 reads CASSRGLAEPYEQYF. Written as DNA, the CDR3 is TGTGCCAGCAGCCGGGGACTAGCGGAGCCCTACGAGCAGTACTTC.

The chain uses TRBV11-2 and TRBJ2-1; tentative D call: TRBD1 (6 bases). V gave up 5 bases and J gave up 3 bases, with 14 bases separating them. Germline CDR1 reads SGHAT; CDR2 reads FQNNGV. The length of the CDR3 is 15 residues. The CDR3: CASSTGTPHYNEQFF. CDR3 DNA sequence: TGTGCCAGCAGCACCGGGACACCACACTACAATGAGCAGTTCTTC.

The chain carries TRBV2 and TRBJ2-7, with 9 bases identical to TRBD1. Looked up from germline, CDR1 is SNHLY and CDR2 is FYNNEI. V lost 6 bases to trimming and J lost 2 bases; unmatched junction nucleotides: 8. The CDR3 runs to 15 residues. The CDR3 DNA is TGTGCCAGCAGGACACAGGGGGCGCCCCCCTACGAGCAGTACGTC. It encodes CASRTQGAPPYEQYV.

This clonotype was seen more than once but under ten times. This chain's CDR3 is CSARSERGSYEQYF. CDR3 DNA: TGCAGTGCTAGAAGCGAGCGGGGCTCCTACGAGCAGTACTTC. This chain links TRBV20-1 with TRBJ2-7; 7 nucleotides agree with TRBD2. Germline-derived CDR1 and CDR2 are DFQATT and SNEGSKA (reference sequence). The V gene end was trimmed by 2 bases and the J gene end by 0 bases; junction bases not matched to a gene: 4. The CDR3 runs to 14 residues.

This chain uses TRBV7-2 with TRBJ2-5, with 10 bases identical to TRBD1. Germline lookup yields CDR1 SGHTA and CDR2 FQGNSA. This CDR3 is built from 16 residues. The trim removed 5 bases at V and 5 bases at J, leaving 11 bases unmatched. The CDR3, as DNA: TGTGCCAGCAGCCTCACCGGGACAGGGGTATTCGAGACCCAGTACTTC. It yields the protein CASSLTGTGVFETQYF.

This clonotype was found many times. CDR3 residues: CASSLGFQETQYF. DNA of the CDR3: TGCGCCAGCAGCTTGGGTTTCCAAGAGACCCAGTACTTC. The V call is TRBV5-1, the J call TRBJ2-5, with D hard to call. Germline CDR1 and CDR2: SGHRS and YFSETQ. The CDR3 loop spans 13 amino acids. V was trimmed by 0 bases and J by 1 base, leaving 4 bases between them.